The subject of this entry is one T cell receptor beta chain. Data came from immunoSEQ multiplex PCR; TCRdb stores just in-frame clones and leaves some out. The data contain some 63,000 clones, more than 75% of them singletons. The sample belongs to a study of OX40 agonist ivuxolimab in advanced cancers. The CDR3 is 14 amino acids. Trimming took off 2 bases at V and 3 bases at J, with 10 bases between the two ends. Germline V gene lookup returns CDR1 MNHNS and CDR2 SASEGT. The chain links TRBV6-1 to TRBJ1-2, with D unclear. The specimen was CD4+ or CD8+ T cells sorted from blood, collected in a trial of the OX40 agonist ivuxolimab. This TCR derives from an adult with an advanced solid tumor such as melanoma, head and neck, liver or kidney cancer. For the CDR3, the DNA is TGTGCCAGCAGTGAAAATGAGGGATACTATGGCTACACCTTC. Translated: CASSENEGYYGYTF.